This T cell receptor (beta chain) originates from a study of T-cell reconstitution after alpha-beta-depleted transplantation in children. Trimming cost V 2 bases and J 6 bases; bases outside gene matches: 6. In germline, CDR1 is KGHDR, CDR2 SFDVKD. CDR3 size: 16 residues. Preparation of the TCRbeta library used unique molecular identifiers. TCRdb re-analysed the PCR reads in MiXCR, keeping a single row per CDR3 protein. The sample carries around 490,000 distinct CDR3 sequences, 10% to 12% recorded once. This TCR was sampled from a female patient aged 2-10 years who had a stem cell transplant for aplastic anemia, so the T cells may come from the graft donor. The V call is TRBV24-1, the J call TRBJ2-2; 9 bases match TRBD1. The specimen was PBMCs, mostly from graft donor cells, collected 180 days after TCRalphabeta/CD19-depleted stem cell transplant. The CDR3 sequence: CATSDYTGQGSGELFF. The DNA for the CDR3 is TGTGCCACCAGTGATTATACGGGACAGGGCTCCGGGGAGCTGTTTTTT.